Below, 29 T cell receptor beta chains from the same sample are listed, as sequenced in a study of PD-1 blockade in classical Hodgkin lymphoma. Profiling relied on immunoSEQ multiplex PCR, and the TCRdb table lists in-frame clones only, not all of them. The table includes tens of thousands of clones, 85% to 95% detected once. Time point indicated: cycle 4 day 1 (C4D1), after five to seven weeks of nivolumab. Every patient relapsed after autologous stem cell transplantation, and brentuximab vedotin exposure varied. The specimen comprised peripheral blood mononuclear cells (PBMCs), sampled before the fourth cycle of nivolumab. These receptors originate from a human donor with classical Hodgkin lymphoma.

This sequence joins TRBV5-1 and TRBJ2-5; possible D gene TRBD2, 5 bases. V gave up 2 bases and J gave up 3 bases, with 5 bases separating them. The germline gives CDR1 SGHRS, CDR2 YFSETQ. The CDR3 has 12 amino acids. The CDR3 bases are TGCGCCAGCAGCTTCGGGGAAGAGACCCAGTACTTC. This sequence encodes CASSFGEETQYF. Using reference TRBV5-1 and TRBJ2-5 for the parts outside the CDR3, the full variable domain is KAGVTQTPRYLIKTRGQQVTLSCSPISGHRSVSWYQQTPGQGLQFLFEYFSETQRNKGNFPGRFSGRQFSNSRSEMNVSTLELGDSALYLCASSFGEETQYFGPGTRLLVL.

V and J are TRBV9 and TRBJ2-1, with D hard to call. The CDR3 covers 15 residues. Germline lookup yields CDR1 SGDLS and CDR2 YYNGEE. V was clipped by 4 bases and J by 3 bases, with 14 bases between them. CDR3 sequence (DNA): TGTGCCAGCAGCACCCGACCGGGCCTCTACAATGAGCAGTTCTTC. It encodes CASSTRPGLYNEQFF. Full variable domain (remainder filled in from reference TRBV9 and TRBJ2-1): DSGVTQTPKHLITATGQRVTLRCSPRSGDLSVYWYQQSLDQGLQFLIQYYNGEERAKGNILERFSAQQFPDLHSELNLSSLELGDSALYFCASSTRPGLYNEQFFGPGTRLTVL.

The chain carries TRBV4-1 and TRBJ2-2; a possible D gene is TRBD1 (6 bases). Trimming removed 3 bases from V and 5 bases from J, with 19 bases in between. Germline CDR1 is MGHRA and CDR2 is YSYEKL. This CDR3 spans 17 amino acids. CDR3 nucleotide sequence: TGCGCCAGCAGCCATACTCCGGGACAAACGCAGACCGGGGAGCTGTTTTTT. Its protein is CASSHTPGQTQTGELFF.

The V call is TRBV19, the J call TRBJ1-2; D might be TRBD1 (5 bases). The germline V and J ends were trimmed by 5 bases and 8 bases, with 18 bases remaining between them. Germline V gives CDR1 LNHDA, CDR2 SQIVND (reference sequence). The CDR3 totals 14 residues. CDR3 in DNA: TGTGCCAGTAGTGGGCCGGGGCGCTGGGAAGGCTACACCTTC. This sequence encodes CASSGPGRWEGYTF.

This clone was detected once. This CDR3 reads CASSYRAVGETQYF. In DNA, the CDR3 is TGTGCCAGCAGTTACCGGGCAGTGGGAGAGACCCAGTACTTC. The V and J genes are TRBV6-6 and TRBJ2-5; D unresolved. Germline values: CDR1 MNHNY, CDR2 SVGAGI (reference sequence). V was clipped by 2 bases and J by 4 bases, with 11 bases between them. The CDR3 extends over 14 amino acids.

V and J are TRBV19 and TRBJ1-4; D uncertain. Deletions cut 8 bases from V and 0 bases from J, with 16 bases between. The CDR3 runs 16 residues. Germline loops: CDR1 LNHDA, CDR2 SQIVND (reference sequence). CDR3 nucleotides: TGTGCCAGTTCCTGGATTCACATGACAACTAATGAAAAACTGTTTTTT. It encodes CASSWIHMTTNEKLFF.

This rearrangement joins TRBV5-6 to TRBJ2-5, with 8 bases matching TRBD2. Germline V gives CDR1 SGHDT, CDR2 YYEEEE. V was clipped by 3 bases and J by 5 bases; unmatched bases: 6. The CDR3 has 14 residues. The CDR3 here is CASSYPGGAETQYF. The CDR3 region has the DNA TGTGCCAGCAGCTACCCGGGGGGGGCGGAGACCCAGTACTTC.

The J gene is TRBJ2-5, the V gene TRBV9; weak D call: TRBD2 (5 bases). Trimming pared 0 bases from V and 5 bases from J, leaving 11 bases between. The CDR3 is 14 residues long. In germline, CDR1 is SGDLS, CDR2 YYNGEE. Here the CDR3 reads CASSVDGGGETQYF. CDR3 nucleotide sequence: TGTGCCAGCAGCGTAGACGGAGGTGGGGAGACCCAGTACTTC. Supplemented by reference TRBV9 and TRBJ2-5, the full variable domain reads DSGVTQTPKHLITATGQRVTLRCSPRSGDLSVYWYQQSLDQGLQFLIQYYNGEERAKGNILERFSAQQFPDLHSELNLSSLELGDSALYFCASSVDGGGETQYFGPGTRLLVL.

The rearrangement joins TRBV10-3 to TRBJ2-1; D may match TRBD1 or TRBD2 (5 bases each). The CDR3 runs 14 residues. Trimming took off 6 bases at V and 2 bases at J, with 11 bases between the two ends. Germline assignment: CDR1 ENHRY and CDR2 SYGVKD. CDR3: CAIRAGTPYNEQFF. Written as DNA, the CDR3 is TGTGCCATCAGGGCCGGGACCCCCTACAATGAGCAGTTCTTC.

V is TRBV7-2 and J is TRBJ1-4, with D perhaps matching TRBD1 (5 bases). V was trimmed by 3 bases and J by 8 bases, leaving 10 bases between them. CDR1 and CDR2 (germline): SGHTA, FQGNSA. The CDR3 length is 13 residues. The CDR3 nucleotides are TGTGCCAGCAGCTTCAGGGTTGAGGAAAAACTGTTTTTT. As protein: CASSFRVEEKLFF.

V and J are TRBV6-1 and TRBJ2-3; the D is unclear. V was pared by 3 bases and J by 0 bases, with 13 bases between. Germline CDR1 reads MNHNS; CDR2 reads SASEGT. The CDR3 is made up of 16 amino acids. The CDR3 protein is CASSEDRPPSTDTQYF. The CDR3 DNA reads as TGTGCCAGCAGTGAGGATCGTCCGCCTAGCACAGATACGCAGTATTTT.

The chain links TRBV2 to TRBJ2-5; 8 bases are a match to TRBD1. V lost 0 bases and J lost 3; bases outside the gene matches: 6. CDR3 length: 16 residues. The V gene's germline CDR1 is SNHLY and CDR2 FYNNEI. CDR3 loop: CASSEAEGQAKETQYF. In DNA form, the CDR3 reads TGTGCCAGCAGTGAAGCGGAGGGACAGGCCAAAGAGACCCAGTACTTC.

The V and J genes are TRBV5-1 and TRBJ2-7, with D possibly matching TRBD1 (5 bases). This CDR3 contains 13 residues. Trimming removed 3 bases at V and 7 bases at J, with 14 bases between. Germline CDR1 SGHRS, CDR2 YFSETQ. In DNA, the CDR3 is TGCGCCAGCAGCTCGCAGGGTGGCAGGGAGCAGTACTTC. It encodes CASSSQGGREQYF.

The rearrangement joins TRBV27 to TRBJ2-1, with 7 bases matching TRBD2. This CDR3 contains 16 residues. The V and J ends lost 2 bases and 2 bases, in that order; junction bases with no gene match: 6. From germline, CDR1 is MNHEY and CDR2 SMNVEV (reference sequence). CDR3 loop: CASSLPGLVPYNEQFF. For the CDR3, the DNA is TGTGCCAGCAGTTTACCCGGACTAGTTCCCTACAATGAGCAGTTCTTC.

This chain connects TRBV19 to TRBJ2-1, with 7 positions matching TRBD2. The CDR3 has 17 residues. Germline values: CDR1 LNHDA, CDR2 SQIVND (reference sequence). Trimming removed 3 bases from V and 6 bases from J; junction bases left unmatched: 14. The CDR3, as DNA: TGTGCCAGTAGTATGTTTGCGGGAGCCCACCTCCTCAATGAGCAGTTCTTC. Residues: CASSMFAGAHLLNEQFF.

The chain employs TRBV5-4 and TRBJ2-7; TRBD1 aligns across 10 bases. V was clipped by 2 bases and J by 6 bases; unmatched bases: 5. Germline V gene sequence: CDR1 SGHNT, CDR2 YYREEE (reference sequence). The length of the CDR3 is 14 residues. CDR3 in amino acids: CASSLGTGVGEQYF. The CDR3 DNA reads as TGTGCCAGCAGCTTAGGGACAGGGGTTGGCGAGCAGTACTTC.

V and J are TRBV28 and TRBJ2-7; D is possibly TRBD2 (6 bases). This CDR3 region has 15 residues. Germline V gene data show CDR1 as MDHEN and CDR2 as SYDVKM. Trimming took off 7 bases at V and 2 bases at J, with 18 bases between the two ends. This chain's CDR3 is CASTVLGGEPYEQYF. CDR3 DNA: TGTGCCAGCACCGTACTGGGCGGGGAACCCTACGAGCAGTACTTC.

This chain joins TRBV4-1 and TRBJ2-2, with TRBD2 as a possible D gene (6 bases). Germline CDR1 is MGHRA and CDR2 is YSYEKL. This CDR3 spans 16 amino acids. V was pared by 1 base and J by 4 bases, with 13 bases between. DNA of the CDR3: TGCGCCAGCAGCCAAGCGGTAGCGGAACCCACCGGGGAGCTGTTTTTT. This translates into CASSQAVAEPTGELFF.

There are a few counts of this clone. The CDR3 coding sequence is TGTGCCAGTAGTATAGGGTCCGGGACAGGGCACTACGAGCAGTACTTC. This codes for CASSIGSGTGHYEQYF. V gene TRBV19 combines with J gene TRBJ2-7, with 9 bases lining up with TRBD1. Germline loops: CDR1 LNHDA, CDR2 SQIVND (reference sequence). This CDR3 is 16 amino acids long. The J segment lost 3 bases and the V segment lost 1 base, leaving 7 bases of the junction unmatched.

The V gene is TRBV5-4, the J gene TRBJ2-1; no clear D. This CDR3 comprises 13 residues. The V gene's germline CDR1 is SGHNT and CDR2 YYREEE (reference sequence). The V end lost 0 bases, the J end lost 5 bases, and 6 bases lay between the germline ends. This chain's CDR3 is CASSLDAHNEQFF. CDR3 bases: TGTGCCAGCAGCTTGGATGCGCACAATGAGCAGTTCTTC.

The rearrangement uses TRBV28 and TRBJ2-3, with a tentative D call TRBD2 (5 bases). Deletions cut 10 bases from V and 2 bases from J, with 13 bases between. In germline, CDR1 is MDHEN, CDR2 SYDVKM. This CDR3 comprises 13 residues. Here the CDR3 reads CATRTPPTDTQYF. The DNA of the CDR3 is TGTGCCACACGGACTCCTCCCACAGATACGCAGTATTTT.

The J gene is TRBJ1-5, the V gene TRBV13; D remains unclear. The V gene lost 0 bases and the J gene lost 5 bases, with 5 bases spanning the gap. CDR3 length: 13 amino acids. Looked up from germline, CDR1 is PRHDT and CDR2 is FYEKMQ (reference sequence). CDR3: CASSLGGDQPQHF. The CDR3 DNA follows: TGTGCCAGCAGCTTAGGGGGAGATCAGCCCCAGCATTTT.

The gene calls are TRBV11-2 and TRBJ1-1; D call uncertain. The CDR3 is made up of 14 amino acids. Trimming took off 0 bases at V and 6 bases at J, with 11 bases between the two ends. The germline CDR1 and CDR2 sequences are SGHAT and FQNNGV. CDR3 coding DNA: TGTGCCAGCAGCTTAGATCCTTTTACGCCTGAAGCTTTCTTT. Translation: CASSLDPFTPEAFF.

The V call is TRBV29-1, the J call TRBJ2-1, with D perhaps TRBD2 (6 bases). Germline values: CDR1 SQVTM, CDR2 ANQGSEA. V dropped 4 bases and J dropped 7 bases, with 20 bases sitting between them. The CDR3 runs 15 residues. This chain's CDR3 is CSVVSGPDPSNEQFF. The CDR3 DNA reads TGCAGCGTTGTAAGCGGGCCGGATCCTTCGAATGAGCAGTTCTTC.

The rearrangement links TRBV5-1 to TRBJ2-7, with 8 bases that match TRBD1. CDR3 length: 15 residues. Germline CDR1 and CDR2: SGHRS and YFSETQ. V lost 4 bases to trimming and J lost 5 bases; unmatched junction nucleotides: 11. The DNA of the CDR3 is TGCGCCAGCAGCCTGCACCAGGGGGCGGGTAACGAGCAGTACTTC. This gives the protein CASSLHQGAGNEQYF.

The chain combines TRBV7-9 with TRBJ2-6; a weak D match, TRBD2 (6 bases). The CDR3 is 18 amino acids. V lost 5 bases, J lost 0 bases, and 17 bases lay in between. Per germline, CDR1 SEHNR and CDR2 FQNEAQ (reference sequence). Here the CDR3 reads CASSNGRQKTSGANVLTF. The CDR3 DNA follows: TGTGCCAGCAGCAACGGGAGACAGAAGACCTCTGGGGCCAACGTCCTGACTTTC.

This sequence joins TRBV5-1 and TRBJ2-1; 12 bases map to TRBD2. This CDR3 is 13 amino acids long. In germline, CDR1 is SGHRS, CDR2 YFSETQ. Trimming removed 4 bases from V and 12 bases from J; junction bases left unmatched: 5. CDR3 loop: CASSTGLAGGQFF. CDR3 bases: TGCGCCAGCAGCACGGGACTAGCGGGTGGGCAGTTCTTC. Based on the CDR3 plus reference TRBV5-1 and TRBJ2-1, the full variable domain is KAGVTQTPRYLIKTRGQQVTLSCSPISGHRSVSWYQQTPGQGLQFLFEYFSETQRNKGNFPGRFSGRQFSNSRSEMNVSTLELGDSALYLCASSTGLAGGQFFGPGTRLTVL.

CDR3 sequence (DNA): TGTGCCAGCAGCGTAGAGGGATCGGGCACAGATACGCAGTATTTT. Protein sequence: CASSVEGSGTDTQYF. This chain links TRBV9 with TRBJ2-3, with unresolved D. In germline, CDR1 is SGDLS, CDR2 YYNGEE. This CDR3 contains 15 residues. The V gene lost 0 bases and the J gene lost 1 base, with 9 bases spanning the gap.

The chain uses TRBV7-9 and TRBJ2-1; 7 bases map to TRBD1. This CDR3 is 14 amino acids long. The ends lost 6 bases at V and 10 bases at J; junction bases unmatched: 12. Germline CDR1 reads SEHNR; CDR2 reads FQNEAQ (reference sequence). CDR3 region: CASRPRQGLGEQFF. The CDR3 DNA reads as TGTGCCAGCAGACCCAGACAGGGATTAGGAGAGCAGTTCTTC.